The following is a TCR beta chain sequence with its context. Its antigen is unidentified. CDR1 and CDR2 (germline): MDHEN, SYDVKM. V dropped 5 bases and J dropped 4; count of bases not matched to a gene: 13. The CDR3 has 16 amino acids. The authors prepared the TCRbeta library with unique molecular identifiers. TCRdb passed the PCR reads through MiXCR, listing each CDR3 protein once. The sample holds about 640,000 distinct CDR3 sequences, roughly 13% seen once. This sample was taken from a study of T-cell reconstitution after alpha-beta-depleted transplantation in children. Study-level findings and limits: Once a year had passed after transplant, T-cell counts and diversity came mostly from newly produced T cells. Alpha-beta T cells present about two months after transplant were reported to originate from several hundred expanded graft clones.

The source material was PBMCs, mostly from graft donor cells, sampled 360 days after TCRalphabeta/CD19-depleted stem cell transplant. The rearrangement uses TRBV28 and TRBJ2-5; TRBD2 aligns across 7 bases. This receptor was taken from a male patient between 10 and 17 years old who had a stem cell transplant for acute myeloid leukemia, so the T cells may come from the graft donor. CDR3 amino acids: CASSPAGSLVSETQYF. CDR3 in DNA: TGTGCCAGCAGTCCAGCGGGATCTCTAGTTTCAGAGACCCAGTACTTC. Full variable domain (remainder filled in from reference TRBV28 and TRBJ2-5): DVKVTQSSRYLVKRTGEKVFLECVQDMDHENMFWYRQDPGLGLRLIYFSYDVKMKEKGDIPEGYSVSREKKERFSLILESASTNQTSMYLCASSPAGSLVSETQYFGPGTRLLVL.